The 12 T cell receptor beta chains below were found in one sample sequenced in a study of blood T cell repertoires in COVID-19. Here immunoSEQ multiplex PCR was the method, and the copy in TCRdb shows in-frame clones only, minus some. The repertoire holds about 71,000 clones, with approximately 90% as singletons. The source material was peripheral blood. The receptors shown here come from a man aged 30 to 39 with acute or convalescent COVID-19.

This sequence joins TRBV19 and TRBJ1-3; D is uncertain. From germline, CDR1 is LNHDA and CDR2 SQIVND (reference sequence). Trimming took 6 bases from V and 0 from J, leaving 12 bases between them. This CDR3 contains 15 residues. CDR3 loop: CASRDSTFSGNTIYF. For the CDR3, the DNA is TGTGCCAGTAGGGACTCTACGTTCTCTGGAAACACCATATATTTT. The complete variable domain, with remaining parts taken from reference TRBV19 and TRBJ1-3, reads DGGITQSPKYLFRKEGQNVTLSCEQNLNHDAMYWYRQDPGQGLRLIYYSQIVNDFQKGDIAEGYSVSREKKESFPLTVTSAQKNPTAFYLCASRDSTFSGNTIYFGEGSWLTVV.

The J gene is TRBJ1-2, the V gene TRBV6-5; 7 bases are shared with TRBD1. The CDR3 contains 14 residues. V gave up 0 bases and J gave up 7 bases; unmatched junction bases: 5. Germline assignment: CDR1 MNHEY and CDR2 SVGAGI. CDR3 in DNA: TGTGCCAGCAGTTACTCGCCTGCAGGGGGTGGCTACACCTTC. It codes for CASSYSPAGGGYTF.

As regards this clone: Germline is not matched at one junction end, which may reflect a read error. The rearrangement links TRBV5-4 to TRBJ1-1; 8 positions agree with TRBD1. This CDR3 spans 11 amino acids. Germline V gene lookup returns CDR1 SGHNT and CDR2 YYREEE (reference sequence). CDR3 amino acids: CASSSPGGPDF. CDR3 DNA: TGTGCCAGCAGCTCCCCAGGGGGCCCGGACTTT.

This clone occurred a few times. CDR3 DNA sequence: TGTGCCAGCAGCCCCCGGGGAGCGGGGGGGTCCTACGAGCAGTACGTC. The encoded protein is CASSPRGAGGSYEQYV. The chain has TRBV11-2 and TRBJ2-7; the match to TRBD2 covers 10 bases. J was trimmed by 1 base and V by 5 bases; bases with no gene match: 8. The CDR3 length is 16 residues. The germline V gene encodes CDR1 SGHAT and CDR2 FQNNGV.

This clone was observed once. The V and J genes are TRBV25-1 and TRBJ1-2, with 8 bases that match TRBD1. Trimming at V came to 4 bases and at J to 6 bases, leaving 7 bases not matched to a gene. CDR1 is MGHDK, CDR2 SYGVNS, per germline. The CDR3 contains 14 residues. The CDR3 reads CASSATDRVNGYTF. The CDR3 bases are TGTGCCAGCAGTGCCACGGACAGGGTGAATGGCTACACCTTC.

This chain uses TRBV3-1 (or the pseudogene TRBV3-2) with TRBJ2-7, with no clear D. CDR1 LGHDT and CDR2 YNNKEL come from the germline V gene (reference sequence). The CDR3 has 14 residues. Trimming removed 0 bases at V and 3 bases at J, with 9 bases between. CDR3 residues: CASSQEAANYEQYF. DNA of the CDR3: TGTGCCAGCAGCCAAGAGGCTGCCAACTACGAGCAGTACTTC.

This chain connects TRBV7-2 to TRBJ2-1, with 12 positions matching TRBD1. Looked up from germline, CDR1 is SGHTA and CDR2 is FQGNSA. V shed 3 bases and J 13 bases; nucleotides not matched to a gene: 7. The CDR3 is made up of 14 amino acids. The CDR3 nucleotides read TGTGCCAGCAGCTTCCGGGACAGGGGGCAGGAACAGTTCTTC. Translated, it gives CASSFRDRGQEQFF.

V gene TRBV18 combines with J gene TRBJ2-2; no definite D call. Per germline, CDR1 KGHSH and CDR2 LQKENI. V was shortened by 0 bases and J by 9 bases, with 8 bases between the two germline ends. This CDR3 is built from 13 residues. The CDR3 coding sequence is TGTGCCAGCTCACCACCGACGGGTTGGGAGCTGTTTTTT. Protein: CASSPPTGWELFF.

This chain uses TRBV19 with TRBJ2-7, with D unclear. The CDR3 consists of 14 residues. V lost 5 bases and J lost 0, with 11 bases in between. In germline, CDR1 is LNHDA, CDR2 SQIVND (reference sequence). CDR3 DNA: TGTGCCAGTAGTTACGGCAGGCTCTCCTACGAGCAGTACTTC. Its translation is CASSYGRLSYEQYF.

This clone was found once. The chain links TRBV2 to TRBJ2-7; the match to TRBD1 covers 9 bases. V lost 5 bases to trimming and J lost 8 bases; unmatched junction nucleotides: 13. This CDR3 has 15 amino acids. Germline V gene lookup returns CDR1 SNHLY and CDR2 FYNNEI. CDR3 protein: CASSLRDRENLKQYF. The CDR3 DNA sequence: TGTGCCAGCAGTTTGCGGGACAGGGAAAACCTAAAGCAGTACTTC.

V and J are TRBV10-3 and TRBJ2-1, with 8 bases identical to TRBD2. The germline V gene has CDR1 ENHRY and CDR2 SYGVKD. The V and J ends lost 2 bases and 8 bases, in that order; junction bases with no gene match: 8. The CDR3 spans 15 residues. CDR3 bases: TGTGCCATCAGTGAGGGGACGGGAGCGGGGGATGAGCAGTTCTTC. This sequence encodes CAISEGTGAGDEQFF.

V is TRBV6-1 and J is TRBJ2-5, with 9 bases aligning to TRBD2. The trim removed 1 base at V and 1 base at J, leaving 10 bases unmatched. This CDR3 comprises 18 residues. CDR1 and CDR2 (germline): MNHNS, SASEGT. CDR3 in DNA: TGTGCCAGCAGTGAAGGTTGGTCTAGCGGGAACCCCCAAGAGACCCAGTACTTC. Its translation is CASSEGWSSGNPQETQYF.